Listed below are T cell receptor beta chains from one sample, sequenced in a study of Graves' ophthalmopathy and Graves' hyperthyroidism. TCRdb fed the multiplex PCR reads into MiXCR, producing one record per CDR3 protein. This table holds approximately 150,000 distinct CDR3 sequences, approximately 40% found once. The sequenced sample was peripheral blood. Receptor source: a man aged 25-45 years with Graves' ophthalmopathy. Both conserved end residues are part of each CDR3. Fields, in order: J gene, V gene, D gene, clone size, CDR3 protein, CDR3 DNA. D genes are given only for firm matches. Only part of the rows carry a size: once, few, many, or a class if the clone is expanded.

j_gene: TRBJ1-5
v_gene: TRBV24-1
d_gene: -
abundance: many
CDR3aa: CATSDPPDNQPQHF
CDR3nt: TGTGCCACCAGTGATCCCCCCGACAATCAGCCCCAGCATTTT

j_gene: TRBJ2-7
v_gene: TRBV11-1
d_gene: TRBD2
abundance: many
CDR3aa: CASSLEPSGISYEQYF
CDR3nt: TGTGCCAGCAGCTTAGAGCCTAGCGGGATCTCCTACGAGCAGTACTTC

j_gene: TRBJ1-6
v_gene: TRBV11-2
d_gene: -
abundance: many
CDR3aa: CASSLGSNSPLHF
CDR3nt: TGTGCCAGCAGCTTAGGGAGTAATTCACCCCTCCACTTT

j_gene: TRBJ2-6
v_gene: TRBV29-1
d_gene: TRBD1
abundance: many
CDR3aa: CSVEGQGAGANVLTF
CDR3nt: TGTAGCGTTGAAGGACAGGGGGCTGGGGCCAACGTCCTGACTTTC

j_gene: TRBJ2-5
v_gene: TRBV28
d_gene: -
abundance: -
CDR3aa: CAARYSGLQETQYF
CDR3nt: TGTGCCGCACGGTATTCGGGCCTCCAAGAGACCCAGTACTTC

j_gene: TRBJ1-1
v_gene: TRBV18
d_gene: -
abundance: many
CDR3aa: CASSSEGYAEAFF
CDR3nt: TGTGCCAGCTCTAGCGAGGGCTACGCTGAAGCTTTCTTT

j_gene: TRBJ2-5
v_gene: TRBV12-3/TRBV12-4
d_gene: -
abundance: -
CDR3aa: CASSLGPGGGPQETQYF
CDR3nt: TGTGCCAGCAGTTTAGGGCCCGGTGGGGGCCCTCAAGAGACCCAGTACTTC

j_gene: TRBJ1-1
v_gene: TRBV12-3/TRBV12-4
d_gene: -
abundance: -
CDR3aa: CASSSPLGSMNTEAFF
CDR3nt: TGTGCCAGCAGTTCTCCCTTGGGCAGTATGAACACTGAAGCTTTCTTT

j_gene: TRBJ2-7
v_gene: TRBV7-2
d_gene: -
abundance: many
CDR3aa: CASSLRWTDLWNEQYF
CDR3nt: TGTGCCAGCAGCTTACGCTGGACAGACCTTTGGAACGAGCAGTACTTC

j_gene: TRBJ1-1
v_gene: TRBV6-1
d_gene: -
abundance: many
CDR3aa: CASSDLDLSVFMAFF
CDR3nt: TGTGCCAGCAGTGACTTGGACCTGTCGGTTTTTATGGCTTTCTTT

j_gene: TRBJ1-3
v_gene: TRBV7-3
d_gene: -
abundance: -
CDR3aa: CASSSVVGNTIYF
CDR3nt: TGTGCCAGCAGCTCGGTGGTTGGAAACACCATATATTTT

j_gene: TRBJ1-6
v_gene: TRBV20-1
d_gene: TRBD1
abundance: many
CDR3aa: CSARQRQGDNSPLHF
CDR3nt: TGCAGTGCTAGACAACGACAGGGGGACAATTCACCCCTCCACTTT

j_gene: TRBJ2-7
v_gene: TRBV27
d_gene: -
abundance: many
CDR3aa: CASSPTLYEQYF
CDR3nt: TGTGCCAGCAGTCCTACCCTGTACGAGCAGTACTTC

j_gene: TRBJ2-6
v_gene: TRBV6-2/TRBV6-3
d_gene: TRBD1
abundance: -
CDR3aa: CASSSGQGADSGANVLTF
CDR3nt: TGTGCCAGCAGTTCCGGACAGGGCGCCGACTCTGGGGCCAACGTCCTGACTTTC

j_gene: TRBJ1-5
v_gene: TRBV28
d_gene: TRBD1
abundance: once
CDR3aa: CASSPGSGGVQPQHF
CDR3nt: TGTGCCAGCAGTCCCGGCTCAGGGGGGGTTCAGCCCCAGCATTTT

j_gene: TRBJ1-1
v_gene: TRBV11-2
d_gene: -
abundance: many
CDR3aa: CASSFRRTNTEAFF
CDR3nt: TGTGCCAGCAGCTTCCGACGGACGAACACTGAAGCTTTCTTT

j_gene: TRBJ1-2
v_gene: TRBV7-8
d_gene: -
abundance: -
CDR3aa: CASGWGENDGYTF
CDR3nt: TGTGCCAGTGGGTGGGGGGAGAATGACGGCTACACCTTC

j_gene: TRBJ2-7
v_gene: TRBV12-5
d_gene: -
abundance: -
CDR3aa: CASGLGNRLYEQYF
CDR3nt: TGTGCTAGTGGTTTGGGCAACAGGCTCTACGAGCAGTACTTC

j_gene: TRBJ1-1
v_gene: TRBV12-5
d_gene: -
abundance: few
CDR3aa: CASGLGRSGGDEAFF
CDR3nt: TGTGCTAGTGGTTTGGGCCGCTCCGGGGGCGACGAAGCTTTCTTT

j_gene: TRBJ2-2
v_gene: TRBV30
d_gene: TRBD2
abundance: many
CDR3aa: CAWSPGGSGELFF
CDR3nt: TGTGCCTGGAGCCCGGGGGGGAGCGGGGAGCTGTTTTTT

j_gene: TRBJ2-7
v_gene: TRBV12-3/TRBV12-4
d_gene: -
abundance: -
CDR3aa: CASRRGDTAYEQYF
CDR3nt: TGTGCCAGCAGGAGAGGGGACACAGCCTACGAGCAGTACTTC

j_gene: TRBJ2-7
v_gene: TRBV9
d_gene: TRBD2
abundance: many
CDR3aa: CASSTLEERGEQYF
CDR3nt: TGTGCCAGCAGCACCCTAGAGGAGCGGGGCGAGCAGTACTTC

j_gene: TRBJ2-7
v_gene: TRBV30
d_gene: -
abundance: many
CDR3aa: CAWSVRDSGRQLYEQYF
CDR3nt: TGTGCCTGGAGTGTACGGGATTCGGGCAGGCAATTATACGAGCAGTACTTC

j_gene: TRBJ2-6
v_gene: TRBV6-2/TRBV6-3
d_gene: -
abundance: many
CDR3aa: CASGDTSYSGANVLTF
CDR3nt: TGTGCCAGTGGGGACACCTCGTACTCTGGGGCCAACGTCCTGACTTTC

j_gene: TRBJ1-1
v_gene: TRBV6-2/TRBV6-3
d_gene: -
abundance: -
CDR3aa: CASSYSGGATEAFF
CDR3nt: TGTGCCAGCAGTTACTCGGGTGGGGCCACTGAAGCTTTCTTT

j_gene: TRBJ1-1
v_gene: TRBV7-3
d_gene: -
abundance: many
CDR3aa: CASSLTTDLLQRGTTEAFF
CDR3nt: TGTGCCAGCAGCTTAACAACAGACTTATTACAAAGGGGGACCACTGAAGCTTTCTTT

j_gene: TRBJ2-7
v_gene: TRBV10-3
d_gene: -
abundance: many
CDR3aa: CAISVSGTGSGMEQYF
CDR3nt: TGTGCCATCAGTGTCTCCGGGACTGGGTCGGGTATGGAGCAGTACTTC

j_gene: TRBJ2-2
v_gene: TRBV19
d_gene: TRBD2
abundance: few
CDR3aa: CASSSRGEPGELFF
CDR3nt: TGTGCCAGTAGTTCTCGGGGGGAGCCCGGGGAGCTGTTTTTT

j_gene: TRBJ2-2
v_gene: TRBV28
d_gene: -
abundance: -
CDR3aa: CASRYRDPGATGELFF
CDR3nt: TGTGCCAGCAGATACCGGGACCCGGGGGCCACCGGGGAGCTGTTTTTT

j_gene: TRBJ2-7
v_gene: TRBV11-1
d_gene: -
abundance: many
CDR3aa: CASSKTALGPEQYF
CDR3nt: TGTGCCAGCAGCAAGACAGCCCTGGGACCCGAGCAGTACTTC

j_gene: TRBJ1-6
v_gene: TRBV20-1
d_gene: -
abundance: many
CDR3aa: CSARSNRQLPGSPLHF
CDR3nt: TGCAGTGCTAGATCCAACAGACAGCTACCTGGTTCACCCCTCCACTTT

j_gene: TRBJ1-1
v_gene: TRBV7-3
d_gene: -
abundance: many
CDR3aa: CASSWGKNTEAFF
CDR3nt: TGTGCCAGCAGCTGGGGGAAGAACACTGAAGCTTTCTTT

j_gene: TRBJ2-7
v_gene: TRBV27
d_gene: TRBD2
abundance: many
CDR3aa: CASSKPGTSGSGYEQYF
CDR3nt: TGTGCCAGCAGTAAACCTGGGACTAGCGGGAGCGGTTACGAGCAGTACTTC

j_gene: TRBJ1-1
v_gene: TRBV30
d_gene: TRBD1
abundance: -
CDR3aa: CAWRPTGRTEAFF
CDR3nt: TGTGCCTGGAGACCGACAGGGAGGACTGAAGCTTTCTTT

j_gene: TRBJ2-7
v_gene: TRBV5-5
d_gene: TRBD2
abundance: -
CDR3aa: CASSTSGTIYEQYF
CDR3nt: TGTGCCAGCTCGACTAGCGGGACGATCTACGAGCAGTACTTC

j_gene: TRBJ2-7
v_gene: TRBV27
d_gene: TRBD2
abundance: -
CDR3aa: CASSSILAANYEQYF
CDR3nt: TGTGCCAGCAGTTCGATACTAGCGGCCAATTACGAGCAGTACTTC

j_gene: TRBJ2-7
v_gene: TRBV6-1
d_gene: -
abundance: -
CDR3aa: CASSQHVQGLEQYF
CDR3nt: TGTGCCAGCAGCCAACACGTGCAGGGCCTCGAGCAGTACTTC

j_gene: TRBJ2-7
v_gene: TRBV6-5
d_gene: TRBD1
abundance: many
CDR3aa: CASSYTGGSPYEQYF
CDR3nt: TGTGCCAGCAGTTACACAGGGGGCAGCCCCTACGAGCAGTACTTC

j_gene: TRBJ1-1
v_gene: TRBV20-1
d_gene: -
abundance: many
CDR3aa: CSAPRPRLGAFF
CDR3nt: TGCAGTGCTCCTAGGCCACGGTTAGGAGCTTTCTTT

j_gene: TRBJ1-1
v_gene: TRBV9
d_gene: TRBD1
abundance: -
CDR3aa: CASSTFQGVEAFF
CDR3nt: TGTGCCAGCAGTACGTTTCAGGGGGTGGAAGCTTTCTTT

j_gene: TRBJ1-6
v_gene: TRBV7-3
d_gene: -
abundance: many
CDR3aa: CASSLGGVNSPLHF
CDR3nt: TGTGCCAGCAGCTTAGGGGGGGTCAATTCACCCCTCCACTTT

j_gene: TRBJ2-5
v_gene: TRBV28
d_gene: -
abundance: many
CDR3aa: CASSLAQIGETQYF
CDR3nt: TGTGCCAGCAGTTTGGCGCAGATAGGGGAGACCCAGTACTTC

j_gene: TRBJ2-3
v_gene: TRBV12-3/TRBV12-4
d_gene: TRBD1
abundance: many
CDR3aa: CASRRTGFSTDTQYF
CDR3nt: TGTGCCAGCAGAAGGACAGGGTTTAGCACAGATACGCAGTATTTT

j_gene: TRBJ2-7
v_gene: TRBV7-3
d_gene: TRBD1
abundance: many
CDR3aa: CASSWTGVGEQYF
CDR3nt: TGTGCCAGCAGCTGGACAGGGGTAGGCGAGCAGTACTTC

j_gene: TRBJ1-1
v_gene: TRBV27
d_gene: -
abundance: -
CDR3aa: CASPNRAFF
CDR3nt: TGTGCCAGTCCGAACAGGGCTTTCTTT

j_gene: TRBJ2-5
v_gene: TRBV7-2
d_gene: -
abundance: -
CDR3aa: CASSLALGGGLVQETQYF
CDR3nt: TGTGCCAGCAGCTTAGCCCTGGGGGGTGGGCTGGTCCAAGAGACCCAGTACTTC

j_gene: TRBJ1-2
v_gene: TRBV13
d_gene: -
abundance: -
CDR3aa: CASSRGAGNYGYTF
CDR3nt: TGTGCCAGCAGCCGAGGGGCCGGGAACTATGGCTACACCTTC

j_gene: TRBJ2-7
v_gene: TRBV28
d_gene: -
abundance: many
CDR3aa: CASSPPLAYEQYF
CDR3nt: TGTGCCAGCAGCCCCCCGCTAGCTTACGAGCAGTACTTC

j_gene: TRBJ2-5
v_gene: TRBV11-2
d_gene: -
abundance: -
CDR3aa: CASSFEAGRGTQYF
CDR3nt: TGTGCCAGCAGCTTCGAAGCAGGGCGGGGGACCCAGTACTTC

j_gene: TRBJ1-1
v_gene: TRBV6-1
d_gene: -
abundance: many
CDR3aa: CASSAGGSTEAFF
CDR3nt: TGTGCCAGCAGTGCGGGGGGGAGCACTGAAGCTTTCTTT